The 21 T cell receptor beta chains in this list originate from one sample, sequenced in a study of T cell responses to AZD1222 COVID-19 vaccine (dated by TCRdb to the early 2020s). The library was made by the immunoSEQ multiplex PCR assay. Here the immuneACCESS table is served through TCRdb, limited to in-frame sequences with V and J called. Missing clones are a known gap in these copies; in checked studies unresolved V genes cover under half, and the rest lacks a known reason. The sample includes some 150,000 clones, with approximately 90% observed a single time. Jointly, the top ten make up roughly 4% of the sample. The time point label here, explained by the study, means: about 28 days (+/-7) after the second vaccine dose. The sample's treatment or condition label, decoded: meningococcal conjugate vaccine given as trial control. This specimen was peripheral blood, taken 28 days after the second dose of the MenACWY control vaccine. Every receptor here comes from an adult who received the MenACWY meningococcal vaccine as a control.

V and J are TRBV4-3 and TRBJ2-7; TRBD2 aligns across 9 bases. Germline assignment: CDR1 LGHNA and CDR2 YSLEER. V shed 0 bases and J 3 bases; nucleotides not matched to a gene: 9. The CDR3 is 17 amino acids. CDR3 protein: CASSQDLAGTSSYEQYF. In nucleotides, the CDR3 is TGCGCCAGCAGCCAAGACTTAGCCGGGACTAGCAGCTACGAGCAGTACTTC.

The genes are TRBV2 and TRBJ1-5; D may be TRBD1 (6 bases). V dropped 4 bases and J dropped 1 base, with 11 bases sitting between them. The CDR3 totals 15 residues. From germline, CDR1 is SNHLY and CDR2 FYNNEI. The CDR3 DNA follows: TGTGCCAGCAGTGCTGGGGGCCGCAGCAATCAGCCCCAGCATTTT. Translated, it gives CASSAGGRSNQPQHF.

The genes are TRBV10-3 and TRBJ2-2; 8 positions match TRBD2. J was trimmed by 2 bases and V by 2 bases; bases with no gene match: 7. This CDR3 is built from 17 residues. The germline CDR1 and CDR2 sequences are ENHRY and SYGVKD. The CDR3 region has the DNA TGTGCCATCAGTGAGAGGTTAGCGGGGCCAAACACCGGGGAGCTGTTTTTT. It yields the protein CAISERLAGPNTGELFF.

The rearrangement uses TRBV9 and TRBJ2-1, with 9 bases that match TRBD2. Germline CDR1 SGDLS, CDR2 YYNGEE. This CDR3 spans 15 amino acids. The V segment lost 2 bases and the J segment 5 bases; nucleotides outside the gene matches: 5. CDR3 nucleotide sequence: TGTGCCAGCAGCGTTAGCGGGAGAGGGGACAATGAGCAGTTCTTC. The encoded protein is CASSVSGRGDNEQFF.

The chain employs TRBV19 and TRBJ2-2; D is unclear. The CDR3 spans 15 residues. The V and J ends lost 5 bases and 6 bases respectively, with 16 bases between them. CDR1 and CDR2 (germline): LNHDA, SQIVND (reference sequence). In nucleotides, the CDR3 is TGTGCCAGTAGTGTTTCTTCTGCAAACGCCGGGGAGCTGTTTTTT. Protein: CASSVSSANAGELFF.

CDR3 DNA sequence: TGTGCCAGCAGCCCCGGACATTCCTACGAGCAGTACTTC. The encoded protein is CASSPGHSYEQYF. V is TRBV7-3 and J is TRBJ2-7; D may be TRBD1 (5 bases). The CDR3 has 13 amino acids. Germline V gene sequence: CDR1 SGHTA, CDR2 FQGTGA. Trimming pared 5 bases from V and 1 base from J, leaving 9 bases between. Using reference TRBV7-3 and TRBJ2-7 for the parts outside the CDR3, the full variable domain is GAGVSQTPSNKVTEKGKYVELRCDPISGHTALYWYRQSLGQGPEFLIYFQGTGAADDSGLPNDRFFAVRPEGSVSTLKIQRTERGDSAVYLCASSPGHSYEQYFGPGTRLTVT.

The chain joins TRBV30 to TRBJ2-7; D might be TRBD1 (5 bases). Germline V CDR1 and CDR2: GTSNPN, SVGIG (reference sequence). Trimming took off 0 bases at V and 3 bases at J, with 12 bases between the two ends. CDR3 length equals 14 residues. In DNA form, the CDR3 reads TGTGCCTGGAGTGTAGGTGGGGCAGGCTACGAGCAGTACTTC. It translates to CAWSVGGAGYEQYF.

CDR3 loop: CASSESRFELRKFSYNEQFF. The CDR3 bases are TGCGCCAGCAGTGAGTCGAGGTTCGAGCTCCGCAAGTTCTCCTACAATGAGCAGTTCTTC. The chain has TRBV10-2 and TRBJ2-1; no clear D. The germline V gene has CDR1 WSHSY and CDR2 SAAADI. Trimming shortened V by 0 bases and J by 0 bases, and 21 bases separated the two germline ends. CDR3 length equals 20 residues.

The genes are TRBV2 and TRBJ1-1; no firm D call. CDR1 is SNHLY, CDR2 FYNNEI, per germline. V was cut by 6 bases and J by 6 bases, with 17 bases left in between. This CDR3 contains 14 residues. The CDR3 DNA follows: TGTGCCAGCAGGGGAAATCGAGTAGACTCTGAAGCTTTCTTT. The encoded protein is CASRGNRVDSEAFF.

This CDR3 reads CASSITLQEPYEQYF. The CDR3 region has the DNA TGTGCCAGTAGTATAACCCTCCAGGAACCCTACGAGCAGTACTTC. The chain has TRBV19 and TRBJ2-7; unclear D gene. V shed 2 bases and J shed 2 bases, with 13 bases lying between them. The CDR3 has 15 amino acids. Germline lookup yields CDR1 LNHDA and CDR2 SQIVND (reference sequence).

The V call is TRBV9, the J call TRBJ2-3; maybe TRBD2 (5 bases). Germline V gene lookup returns CDR1 SGDLS and CDR2 YYNGEE. V was cut by 2 bases and J by 5 bases, with 12 bases left in between. The CDR3 contains 14 residues. CDR3 bases: TGTGCCAGCAGCGTTACGGGGTTGGGAGATACGCAGTATTTT. This codes for CASSVTGLGDTQYF.

The chain links TRBV3-1 (or the pseudogene TRBV3-2) to TRBJ2-7, with D maybe TRBD1 (7 bases). CDR3 length: 15 residues. The germline V and J ends were trimmed by 5 bases and 2 bases, with 16 bases remaining between them. Germline V gene sequence: CDR1 LGHDT, CDR2 YNNKEL (reference sequence). CDR3 sequence (DNA): TGTGCCAGCAGCAAGGGGGGACAGCCTACCTACGAGCAGTACTTC. Its protein product is CASSKGGQPTYEQYF.

CDR3 loop: CASSPTPYEQYF. Here the CDR3 DNA reads TGTGCCAGCAGCCCGACACCCTACGAGCAGTACTTC. This sequence joins TRBV11-2 and TRBJ2-7; D uncertain. The CDR3 spans 12 residues. Between the trimmed V and J ends, which lost 5 bases and 2 bases, there was a span of 7 bases. In germline, CDR1 is SGHAT, CDR2 FQNNGV.

V gene TRBV28 combines with J gene TRBJ1-2; D perhaps matches TRBD1 (6 bases). V was clipped by 6 bases and J by 2 bases, with 13 bases between them. This CDR3 contains 14 residues. The germline gives CDR1 MDHEN, CDR2 SYDVKM. The CDR3 DNA is TGTGCCAGCAGAGATCACGACAGGAACTATGGCTACACCTTC. Translating it yields CASRDHDRNYGYTF.

The chain recombines TRBV6-5 with TRBJ1-2; no clear D gene. Trimming left V 2 bases short and J 0 bases short, with 13 bases between. Germline V gives CDR1 MNHEY, CDR2 SVGAGI. The CDR3 has 16 residues. The CDR3 coding sequence is TGTGCCAGCAGTTACGGAGGCTCTACCTCTAACTATGGCTACACCTTC. This gives the protein CASSYGGSTSNYGYTF.

The chain has TRBV4-3 and TRBJ2-3; D not certain. This CDR3 contains 15 residues. Trimming pared 2 bases from V and 2 bases from J, leaving 11 bases between. Germline V lookup: CDR1 LGHNA, CDR2 YSLEER. The CDR3 here is CASSQILRDTDTQYF. CDR3 sequence (DNA): TGCGCCAGCAGCCAAATACTTAGAGACACAGATACGCAGTATTTT.

The V gene is TRBV5-1, the J gene TRBJ2-3; 14 nucleotides align to TRBD2. CDR1 SGHRS and CDR2 YFSETQ come from the germline V gene. The CDR3 has 15 residues. V lost 4 bases, J lost 6 bases, and 4 bases stayed unmatched. CDR3 nucleotides: TGCGCCAGCAGCGGGACTAGCGGGAGAGGGGATACGCAGTATTTT. Its protein is CASSGTSGRGDTQYF.

The V gene is TRBV10-3, the J gene TRBJ1-1; 11 bases match TRBD1. Germline V gene lookup returns CDR1 ENHRY and CDR2 SYGVKD. The CDR3 is 13 amino acids. V shed 11 bases and J 6 bases; nucleotides not matched to a gene: 8. The chain's CDR3 is CASRDRGLAEAFF. CDR3 nucleotide sequence: TGTGCCTCCCGGGACAGGGGGTTGGCTGAAGCTTTCTTT.

The chain links TRBV18 to TRBJ2-7; 9 nucleotides match TRBD2. CDR1 is KGHSH and CDR2 is LQKENI in the germline V gene. Unmatched junction bases numbered 9, after V lost 3 bases and J lost 3 bases. This CDR3 spans 16 amino acids. CDR3 nucleotide sequence: TGTGCCAGCTCACCGACGATAGCGGGAGCTTTCTACGAGCAGTACTTC. This encodes CASSPTIAGAFYEQYF.

The V and J genes are TRBV7-9 and TRBJ2-2; D is unclear. V lost 7 bases and J lost 8, with 8 bases in between. Germline CDR1 SEHNR, CDR2 FQNEAQ (reference sequence). This CDR3 is built from 11 residues. This CDR3 is CASTPAGELFF. The CDR3 DNA is TGTGCCAGCACACCGGCGGGGGAGCTGTTTTTT.

The chain employs TRBV10-1 and TRBJ2-2; 14 positions agree with TRBD2. After removal of 6 bases from V and 1 base from J, the junction contained 7 bases not matched to a gene. The CDR3 runs 18 residues. Germline CDR1 is WNHNN and CDR2 is SYGVQD (reference sequence). The CDR3 bases are TGCGCCAGCAGCCCGGGACTAGCGGGAGAGAAGAACACCGGGGAGCTGTTTTTT. Amino acids: CASSPGLAGEKNTGELFF.